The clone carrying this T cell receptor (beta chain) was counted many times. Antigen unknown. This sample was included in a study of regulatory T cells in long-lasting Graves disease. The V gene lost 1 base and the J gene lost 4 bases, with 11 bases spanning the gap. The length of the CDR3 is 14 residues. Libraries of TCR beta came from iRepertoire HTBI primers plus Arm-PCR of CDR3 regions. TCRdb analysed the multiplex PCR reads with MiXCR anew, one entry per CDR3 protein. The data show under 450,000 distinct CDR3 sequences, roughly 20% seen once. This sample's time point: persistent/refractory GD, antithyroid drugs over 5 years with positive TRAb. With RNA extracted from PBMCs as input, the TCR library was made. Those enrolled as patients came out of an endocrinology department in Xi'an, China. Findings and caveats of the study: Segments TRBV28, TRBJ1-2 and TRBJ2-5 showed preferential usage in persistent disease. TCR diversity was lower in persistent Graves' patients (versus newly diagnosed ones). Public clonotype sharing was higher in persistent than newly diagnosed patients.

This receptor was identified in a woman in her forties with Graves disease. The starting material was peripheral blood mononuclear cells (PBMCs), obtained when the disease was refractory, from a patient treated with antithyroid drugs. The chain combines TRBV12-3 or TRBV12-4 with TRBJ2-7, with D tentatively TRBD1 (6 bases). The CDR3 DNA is TGTGCCAGCAGTTTAGTCAGGGGAAGATACGAGCAGTACTTC. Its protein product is CASSLVRGRYEQYF.